The entry below describes one T cell receptor (beta chain). Its cognate antigen is unknown. Once extracted for a subset, genomic DNA was divided evenly among several immunoSEQ plates. Only in-frame clones appear in the TCRdb table, and some are missing; sequencing was by immunoSEQ multiplex PCR. The data hold approximately 740,000 clones, with around 93% observed a single time. Selected positively for CCR7 and CD45RO-negative, naive CD8 cells excluded terminally differentiated effector memory CD45RA+ cells. Per the germline V gene, CDR1 is MDHEN and CDR2 is SYDVKM. This CDR3 is 14 amino acids long. V dropped 10 bases and J dropped 2 bases, with 16 bases sitting between them. This sample stems from a study of shared clonotypes between healthy human individuals. Findings and limits, study-wide: Rarefaction exposed incomplete sorted-subset sequencing despite large depth. Sharing across four donors was highest in naive CD4 (about 5%) and lowest in memory CD8 (roughly 0.4%). Deeper or shallower sequencing was expected to change how clonotypes are shared among donors.

The sequence came from a man aged 25-40 years in good health. V and J are TRBV28 and TRBJ2-3, with D maybe TRBD2 (6 bases). Input material: naive CD8+ T cells sorted from blood. The DNA for the CDR3 is TGTGCCACCACGCGGGACTCCTCCACAGATACGCAGTATTTT. Translation gives CATTRDSSTDTQYF.